The present entry profiles one T cell receptor beta chain with its context. The antigen is unknown. This sample is drawn from a study of CD8+CD57+ T cells in acquired aplastic anemia. It was genomic DNA that served as the template for profiling TCR beta VDJ and CDR3. TCRdb used MiXCR to reprocess the reads, holding one entry per CDR3 protein. The table records about 150,000 distinct CDR3 sequences, 40% to 65% of them present only once. The CDR3 loop spans 15 amino acids. Germline V CDR1 and CDR2: SNHLY, FYNNEI. V lost 7 bases to trimming and J lost 0 bases, with 16 bases between them. Patients picked for sequencing had shown CD8+CD57+ cell expansion detected by flow cytometry. The patients, all of them, had severe acquired aplastic anemia. Notes on the study in general: Patients were compared with controls for CD8+ Simpson's diversity, and no significant difference emerged.

The TCR sequence derives from a human donor with aplastic anemia. The chain joins TRBV2 to TRBJ2-7, with D perhaps matching TRBD1 or TRBD2 (5 bases each). The sample comprised sorted CD4+, CD8+, or CD8+CD57+ T cells (not recorded which) from PBMCs. The CDR3 sequence is CASNLPGTSSYEQYF. CDR3 nucleotide sequence: TGTGCCAGCAATTTGCCGGGGACGAGCTCCTACGAGCAGTACTTC.